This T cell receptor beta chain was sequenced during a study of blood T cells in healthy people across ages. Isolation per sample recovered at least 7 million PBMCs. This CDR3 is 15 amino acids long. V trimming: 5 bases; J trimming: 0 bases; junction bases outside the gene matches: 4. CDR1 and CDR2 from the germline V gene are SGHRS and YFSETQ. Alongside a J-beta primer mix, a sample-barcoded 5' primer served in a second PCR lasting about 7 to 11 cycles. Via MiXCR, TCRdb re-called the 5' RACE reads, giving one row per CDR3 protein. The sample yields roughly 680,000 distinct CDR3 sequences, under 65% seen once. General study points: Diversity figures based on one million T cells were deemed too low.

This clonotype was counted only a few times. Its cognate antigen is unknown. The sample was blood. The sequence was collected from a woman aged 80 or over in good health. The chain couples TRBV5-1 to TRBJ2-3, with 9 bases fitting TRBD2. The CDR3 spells CASRRLADSTDTQYF. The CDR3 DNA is TGCGCCAGCAGAAGACTAGCGGACAGCACAGATACGCAGTATTTT.